A selection of T cell receptor beta chains follows, all from one sample in a study of vaccination effects on CD4 cells after COVID-19. These receptors are not linked to any known antigen. The repertoire was sequenced with immunoSEQ multiplex PCR; TCRdb's copy has only in-frame clones and lacks some. The sample yields about 31,000 clones, roughly two thirds seen once. Specimen: CD4+ T cells from PBMCs cultured with HCoV-229E spike peptides, collected before COVID-19 vaccination. These receptors were taken from a human donor who received a COVID-19 vaccine. Each CDR3 is given with its conserved first and last residue. The D gene is left open where the match is weak. Size values are once, few and many counts, or a class for expanded clones, and some rows have none.

TRBV11-2	TRBD2	TRBJ2-1	14	medium-sized	CASSFRTSGGAGFF	TGTGCCAGCAGCTTCAGGACTAGCGGGGGGGCCGGGTTCTTC
TRBV28	NA	TRBJ1-5	10	NA	CASGNQPQHF	TGTGCCAGCGGGAATCAGCCCCAGCATTTT
TRBV19	NA	TRBJ1-3	13	few	CASRSSSGNTIYF	TGTGCCAGTAGGTCTAGCTCTGGAAACACCATATATTTT
TRBV7-2	NA	TRBJ2-3	15	NA	CASSLAVLAGDTQYF	TGTGCCAGCAGCTTAGCTGTACTAGCTGGGGATACGCAGTATTTT
TRBV7-9	TRBD1	TRBJ1-2	14	few	CASSLATGGYGYTF	TGTGCCAGCAGCTTAGCAACAGGGGGATATGGCTACACCTTC
TRBV20-1	NA	TRBJ1-5	12	NA	CSASEGGQPQHF	TGCAGTGCTAGTGAGGGAGGTCAGCCCCAGCATTTT
TRBV19	NA	TRBJ2-7	16	once	CASSTTSTGRTYEQYF	TGTGCCAGTAGTACTACATCTACTGGCCGGACCTACGAGCAGTACTTC
TRBV24-1	NA	TRBJ2-5	12	NA	CATSDHRETQYF	TGTGCCACCAGTGATCACCGGGAGACCCAGTACTTC
TRBV28	TRBD1	TRBJ1-2	15	NA	CASSLGTGTYYGYTF	TGTGCCAGCAGTTTAGGGACAGGGACTTACTATGGCTACACCTTC
TRBV6-6	NA	TRBJ2-2	14	NA	CASSYSPNTGELFF	TGTGCCAGCAGTTACTCGCCTAACACCGGGGAGCTGTTTTTT
TRBV28	NA	TRBJ1-5	17	few	CASSSRSSGAVNQPQHF	TGTGCCAGCAGTTCGCGTTCGAGTGGGGCTGTGAATCAGCCCCAGCATTTT
TRBV3-1/TRBV3-2	TRBD1	TRBJ1-2	13	once	CASSWTGGYGYTF	TGTGCCAGCAGCTGGACAGGGGGCTATGGCTACACCTTC
TRBV7-8	NA	TRBJ1-1	15	few	CASSGRTSLNTEAFF	TGTGCCAGCAGCGGACGGACAAGCTTGAACACTGAAGCTTTCTTT
TRBV5-1	TRBD1	TRBJ2-7	15	NA	CASSGGGQGPYEQYF	TGCGCCAGCAGCGGGGGAGGACAGGGCCCCTACGAGCAGTACTTC